The 13 T cell receptor beta chains below were found in one sample sequenced in a study of blood T cell repertoires in COVID-19. TCRdb keeps only in-frame clones here, not all; method: immunoSEQ multiplex PCR. The table includes 120,000 or so clones, about 85% detected once. Specimen: peripheral blood. The receptors were gathered from a human donor in a cohort sampled during active COVID-19.

This sequence joins TRBV28 and TRBJ1-5; D is uncertain. The CDR3 has 16 amino acids. Germline V gene data show CDR1 as MDHEN and CDR2 as SYDVKM. V gave up 7 bases and J gave up 0 bases, with 16 bases separating them. For the CDR3, the DNA is TGTGCCAGCATTAGTGGGTCGACATTTAGCAATCAGCCCCAGCATTTT. It translates to CASISGSTFSNQPQHF.

The rearrangement joins TRBV29-1 to TRBJ1-1; 9 bases fit TRBD1. The ends lost 8 bases at V and 7 bases at J; junction bases unmatched: 14. The CDR3 has 14 amino acids. Per germline, CDR1 SQVTM and CDR2 ANQGSEA. In DNA form, the CDR3 reads TGCAGCTCTGGGGCGGGACAGGGTAACGGTGAAGCTTTCTTT. This gives the protein CSSGAGQGNGEAFF. The variable domain in full, completed from reference TRBV29-1 and TRBJ1-1, reads SAVISQKPSRDICQRGTSLTIQCQVDSQVTMMFWYRQQPGQSLTLIATANQGSEATYESGFVIDKFPISRPNLTFSTLTVSNMSPEDSSIYLCSSGAGQGNGEAFFGQGTRLTVV.

The CDR3 DNA reads TGTGCCAGCAGCGTAGCAGGTTGGGGACAGGGCTCCTACAATGAGCAGTTCTTC. It codes for CASSVAGWGQGSYNEQFF. The chain couples TRBV9 to TRBJ2-1; 9 nucleotides match TRBD1. The germline V gene has CDR1 SGDLS and CDR2 YYNGEE. Germline trimming cut 0 bases from V and 0 bases from J; bases unmatched to any gene: 7. The CDR3 loop spans 18 amino acids. Full variable domain (outside the CDR3, taken from reference TRBV9 and TRBJ2-1): DSGVTQTPKHLITATGQRVTLRCSPRSGDLSVYWYQQSLDQGLQFLIQYYNGEERAKGNILERFSAQQFPDLHSELNLSSLELGDSALYFCASSVAGWGQGSYNEQFFGPGTRLTVL.

This sequence joins TRBV7-2 and TRBJ2-1; 12 bases map to TRBD2. J lost 6 bases, V lost 4 bases, and 13 bases had no gene match. The CDR3 is 18 residues long. CDR1 and CDR2 (germline): SGHTA, FQGNSA. This CDR3 reads CASSSGRLAGAGFNEQFF. The CDR3 region has the DNA TGTGCCAGCAGCTCGGGTAGACTAGCGGGAGCCGGATTCAATGAGCAGTTCTTC.

The rearrangement links TRBV28 to TRBJ1-2, with TRBD1 matching over 7 bases. The trim removed 6 bases at V and 2 bases at J, leaving 3 bases unmatched. CDR3 size: 13 residues. The germline V gene has CDR1 MDHEN and CDR2 SYDVKM. CDR3 coding DNA: TGTGCCAGCAGCGCGGGACAGAACTATGGCTACACCTTC. Translating gives CASSAGQNYGYTF.

The V and J genes are TRBV7-2 and TRBJ2-1; D perhaps matches TRBD2 (5 bases). Germline V gives CDR1 SGHTA, CDR2 FQGNSA. The CDR3 spans 15 residues. Trimming left V 5 bases short and J 9 bases short, with 20 bases between. CDR3 sequence reads: CASSPQALVRFEQFF. DNA of the CDR3: TGTGCCAGCAGCCCGCAGGCACTAGTTCGATTTGAGCAGTTCTTC. Filled out from reference TRBV7-2 and TRBJ2-1, the complete variable domain reads GAGVSQSPSNKVTEKGKDVELRCDPISGHTALYWYRQSLGQGLEFLIYFQGNSAPDKSGLPSDRFSAERTGGSVSTLTIQRTQQEDSAVYLCASSPQALVRFEQFFGPGTRLTVL.

J is TRBJ2-2 and V is TRBV18, with 8 bases matching TRBD2. The CDR3 has 15 amino acids. With V trimmed by 2 bases and J by 8 bases, 7 bases remained unmatched. Germline values: CDR1 KGHSH, CDR2 LQKENI. CDR3 sequence: CASSPIAGSFGELFF. DNA for the CDR3: TGTGCCAGCTCACCAATAGCGGGATCTTTTGGGGAGCTGTTTTTT.

The rearrangement joins TRBV5-1 to TRBJ1-4; D not certain. This CDR3 spans 15 amino acids. The V gene's germline CDR1 is SGHRS and CDR2 YFSETQ. V was trimmed by 2 bases and J by 4 bases, leaving 12 bases between them. CDR3 sequence (DNA): TGCGCCAGCAGCTTTAACTGGGAGGGTAATGAAAAACTGTTTTTT. Its protein product is CASSFNWEGNEKLFF.

This clone was found once. The CDR3 nucleotides are TGTGCCAGCAGCCAAGATCGTAACGAGCAGTACTTC. As protein: CASSQDRNEQYF. This chain links TRBV4-2 with TRBJ2-7; D gene unclear. Germline values: CDR1 LGHNA, CDR2 YNFKEQ. V gave up 0 bases and J gave up 5 bases, with 5 bases separating them. The CDR3 spans 12 residues.

The rearrangement joins TRBV3-1 (or the pseudogene TRBV3-2) to TRBJ2-1; TRBD1 matches at 11 bases. The V gene end was trimmed by 4 bases and the J gene end by 8 bases; junction bases not matched to a gene: 7. Germline values: CDR1 LGHDT, CDR2 YNNKEL (reference sequence). The CDR3 runs to 15 residues. For the CDR3, the DNA is TGTGCCAGCAGCCTTGGACAGGGGGCTGTTGATGAGCAGTTCTTC. Amino acid sequence: CASSLGQGAVDEQFF.

The V gene is TRBV9, the J gene TRBJ1-6; perhaps TRBD1 as D (6 bases). The CDR3 covers 16 residues. Trimming pared 0 bases from V and 11 bases from J, leaving 18 bases between. Per germline, CDR1 SGDLS and CDR2 YYNGEE. Here the CDR3 reads CASSVGPLQGSPPLHF. In nucleotides, the CDR3 is TGTGCCAGCAGCGTAGGCCCCTTACAGGGTTCGCCACCCCTCCACTTT.

The rearrangement joins TRBV9 to TRBJ1-2; D possibly corresponds to TRBD1 (5 bases). The germline gives CDR1 SGDLS, CDR2 YYNGEE. CDR3 length: 14 residues. V shed 2 bases and J shed 6 bases, with 14 bases lying between them. CDR3 nucleotide sequence: TGTGCCAGCAGCGTGTCTCCGGGGGGAGATGGCTACACCTTC. Its translation: CASSVSPGGDGYTF. The entire variable domain, with the rest obtained from reference TRBV9 and TRBJ1-2, is as follows: DSGVTQTPKHLITATGQRVTLRCSPRSGDLSVYWYQQSLDQGLQFLIQYYNGEERAKGNILERFSAQQFPDLHSELNLSSLELGDSALYFCASSVSPGGDGYTFGSGTRLTVV.

The rearrangement joins TRBV6-6 to TRBJ1-3; 7 nucleotides match TRBD1. Germline V gene data show CDR1 as MNHNY and CDR2 as SVGAGI (reference sequence). V was clipped by 4 bases and J by 2 bases; unmatched bases: 2. CDR3 length: 14 residues. This chain's CDR3 is CASSSQGTGNTIYF. In DNA form, the CDR3 reads TGTGCCAGCAGTTCACAGGGGACTGGAAACACCATATATTTT.